These 13 T cell receptor beta chains were all obtained from the same sample, sequenced in a study of blood T cell repertoires in COVID-19 (dated by TCRdb to 2018 to 2020). Library prep was done by the immunoSEQ multiplex PCR assay. TCRdb's version of the immuneACCESS table is confined to in-frame rearrangements and falls short of the full clone set. An unresolved V gene accounts for under half of the shortfall where checked; the remainder is of unknown origin. The sample yields more than 60,000 clones; under 90% were counted once. Approximately 12% of the sample lies in the top ten. Sequencing was done on a sample of peripheral blood. Source of these receptors: a man aged 50-59 years with COVID-19, enrolled during active disease.

This clone was detected only once. The chain couples TRBV10-3 to TRBJ2-7; TRBD2 aligns across 14 bases. The junction had 5 bases not matched to a gene; V was cut back by 3 bases and J by 1 base. Germline V gene data show CDR1 as ENHRY and CDR2 as SYGVKD. This CDR3 is 17 amino acids long. The CDR3 bases are TGTGCCATCAGTGATTCCGGGACTAGCGGGGGATCCTACGAGCAGTACTTC. It codes for CAISDSGTSGGSYEQYF.

V and J are TRBV10-3 and TRBJ1-4; a weak D match, TRBD1 (6 bases). Per germline, CDR1 ENHRY and CDR2 SYGVKD. Trimming left V 0 bases short and J 8 bases short, with 10 bases between. This CDR3 has 14 residues. Written as DNA, the CDR3 is TGTGCCATCAGTGAGTCGGGCAGGGGAGAAAAACTGTTTTTT. It specifies CAISESGRGEKLFF.

The chain carries TRBV6-5 and TRBJ1-1, with D perhaps matching TRBD1 (6 bases). Germline assignment: CDR1 MNHEY and CDR2 SVGAGI. CDR3 size: 15 residues. Between the trimmed V and J ends, which lost 2 bases and 5 bases, there was a span of 15 bases. This chain's CDR3 is CASSYPGPQGTEAFF. The CDR3 DNA reads TGTGCCAGCAGTTACCCAGGACCTCAGGGGACTGAAGCTTTCTTT.

This chain links TRBV19 with TRBJ1-1; TRBD1 is a possible D gene (6 bases). The V end lost 5 bases, the J end lost 4 bases, and 14 bases lay between the germline ends. CDR3 size: 14 residues. Germline lookup yields CDR1 LNHDA and CDR2 SQIVND (reference sequence). CDR3 residues: CASSSRTASTEAFF. CDR3 in DNA: TGTGCCAGTAGTTCCCGGACAGCTAGCACTGAAGCTTTCTTT.

The chain has TRBV5-1 and TRBJ2-5, with TRBD2 identical over 8 bases. Germline CDR1 reads SGHRS; CDR2 reads YFSETQ. The CDR3 extends over 15 amino acids. With 1 base clipped from V and 1 base from J, the junction kept 3 bases outside the gene matches. The CDR3 spells CASSLYSGSQETQYF. Written as DNA, the CDR3 is TGCGCCAGCAGCTTGTACAGCGGGAGCCAAGAGACCCAGTACTTC.

This clone appeared once. This chain links TRBV14 with TRBJ1-1, with D tentatively TRBD1 (6 bases). V was trimmed by 4 bases and J by 4 bases, leaving 10 bases between them. This CDR3 has 13 amino acids. Germline values: CDR1 SGHDN, CDR2 FVKESK. The CDR3 is CASSRTGSTEAFF. The CDR3 coding sequence is TGTGCCAGCAGCCGAACAGGGTCCACTGAAGCTTTCTTT.

The chain employs TRBV24-1 and TRBJ2-1; D call uncertain. The germline gives CDR1 KGHDR, CDR2 SFDVKD. This CDR3 is built from 11 residues. Trimming left V 8 bases short and J 6 bases short, with 7 bases between. The CDR3 DNA is TGTGCCACCATAAATCCCAATGAGCAGTTCTTC. This gives the protein CATINPNEQFF.

This clone was counted once. This chain uses TRBV11-2 with TRBJ2-5; D is possibly TRBD2 (6 bases). From germline, CDR1 is SGHAT and CDR2 FQNNGV. The ends were cut back, 5 bases at V and 1 base at J, with 14 bases in the middle. CDR3 length equals 15 residues. The DNA for the CDR3 is TGTGCCAGCAGCCGGGGTGCGGGGTCCCAAGAGACCCAGTACTTC. Protein: CASSRGAGSQETQYF.

This clone showed up just once. This chain connects TRBV6-5 to TRBJ1-2; 7 bases match TRBD1. Germline V CDR1 and CDR2: MNHEY, SVGAGI. Trimming at V came to 2 bases and at J to 0 bases, leaving 6 bases not matched to a gene. The CDR3 is 16 amino acids. The DNA of the CDR3 is TGTGCCAGCAGTTACCACGGGACAGTAGCTAACTATGGCTACACCTTC. Protein sequence: CASSYHGTVANYGYTF.

This rearrangement joins TRBV3-1 (or the pseudogene TRBV3-2) to TRBJ2-5; 7 nucleotides match TRBD1. The CDR3 spans 18 residues. Germline V CDR1 and CDR2: LGHDT, YNNKEL (reference sequence). V was pared by 0 bases and J by 1 base, with 11 bases of the junction left unmatched. The CDR3 reads CASSQDPRDSLTQETQYF. In DNA form, the CDR3 reads TGTGCCAGCAGCCAAGACCCCAGGGACAGCCTAACCCAAGAGACCCAGTACTTC.

The rearrangement uses TRBV25-1 and TRBJ2-3; the D gene is possibly TRBD1 (6 bases). V lost 3 bases and J lost 5, with 21 bases in between. The CDR3 covers 17 residues. Germline V CDR1 and CDR2: MGHDK, SYGVNS. The CDR3 DNA sequence: TGTGCCAGCAGTGATATAGGTATCGTAGGGGGTGGAGATACGCAGTATTTT. Translating gives CASSDIGIVGGGDTQYF.

J is TRBJ2-6 and V is TRBV19; D possibly corresponds to TRBD1 (6 bases). Between the trimmed V and J ends, which lost 5 bases and 2 bases, there was a span of 16 bases. In germline, CDR1 is LNHDA, CDR2 SQIVND (reference sequence). CDR3 length equals 17 residues. The CDR3 sequence: CASSPDRLRAGANVLTF. CDR3 coding DNA: TGTGCCAGTAGTCCGGACAGACTAAGGGCTGGGGCCAACGTCCTGACTTTC.

The chain is built from TRBV5-5 and TRBJ1-2; 7 bases agree with TRBD1. CDR3 size: 13 residues. The V gene's germline CDR1 is SGHKS and CDR2 YYEKEE (reference sequence). With 5 bases clipped from V and 5 bases from J, the junction kept 6 bases outside the gene matches. In nucleotides, the CDR3 is TGTGCCAGCAGGGCCGGACAGGTGTATGGCTACACCTTC. Translated, it gives CASRAGQVYGYTF.